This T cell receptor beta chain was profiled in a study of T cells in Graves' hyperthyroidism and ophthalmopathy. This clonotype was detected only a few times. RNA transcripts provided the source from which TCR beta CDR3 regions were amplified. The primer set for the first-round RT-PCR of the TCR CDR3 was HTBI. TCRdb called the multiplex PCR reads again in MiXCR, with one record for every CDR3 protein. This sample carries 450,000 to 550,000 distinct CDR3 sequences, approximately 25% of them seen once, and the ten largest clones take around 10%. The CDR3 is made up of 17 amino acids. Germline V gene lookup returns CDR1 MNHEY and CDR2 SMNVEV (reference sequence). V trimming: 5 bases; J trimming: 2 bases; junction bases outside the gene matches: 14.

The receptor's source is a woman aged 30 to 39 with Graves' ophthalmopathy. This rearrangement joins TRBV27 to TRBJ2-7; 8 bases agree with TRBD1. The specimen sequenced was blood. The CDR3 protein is CASSPYWGTGPPYEQYF. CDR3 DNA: TGTGCCAGCAGTCCCTATTGGGGGACAGGACCTCCCTACGAGCAGTACTTC.